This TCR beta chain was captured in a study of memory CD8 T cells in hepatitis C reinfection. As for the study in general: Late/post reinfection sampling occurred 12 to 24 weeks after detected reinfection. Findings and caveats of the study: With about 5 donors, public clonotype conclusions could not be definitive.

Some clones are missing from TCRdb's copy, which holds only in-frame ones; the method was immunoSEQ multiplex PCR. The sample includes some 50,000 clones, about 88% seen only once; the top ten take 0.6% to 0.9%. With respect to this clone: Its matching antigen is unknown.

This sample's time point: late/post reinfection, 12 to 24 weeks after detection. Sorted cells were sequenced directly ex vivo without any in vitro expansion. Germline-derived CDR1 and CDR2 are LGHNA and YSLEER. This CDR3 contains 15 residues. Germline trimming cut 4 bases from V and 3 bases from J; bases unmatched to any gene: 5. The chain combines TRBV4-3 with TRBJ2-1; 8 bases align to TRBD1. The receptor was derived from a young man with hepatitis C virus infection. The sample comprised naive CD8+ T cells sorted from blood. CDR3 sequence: CASSRGTGFYNEQFF. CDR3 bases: TGCGCCAGCAGCCGGGGGACAGGATTCTACAATGAGCAGTTCTTC.